This T cell receptor (beta chain) was captured in a study of cytomegalovirus exposure and HLA in healthy donors. Germline CDR1 is SGHTA and CDR2 is FQGNSA. V dropped 5 bases and J dropped 5 bases, with 10 bases sitting between them. The CDR3 consists of 12 residues. Primers for the PCR totalled 60 Vbeta and 13 Jbeta. Here immunoSEQ multiplex PCR was the method, and the copy in TCRdb shows in-frame clones only, minus some. The table has more than 95,000 clones, roughly three quarters seen once. This chain links TRBV7-2 with TRBJ2-7; a weak D match, TRBD1 (6 bases). Sequenced: PBMCs. The clonotype comes from a man between 35 and 55 years old in good health and CMV-seronegative. The chain's CDR3 is CASSNYRDEQYF. In DNA, the CDR3 is TGTGCCAGCAGCAACTACAGGGACGAGCAGTACTTC.